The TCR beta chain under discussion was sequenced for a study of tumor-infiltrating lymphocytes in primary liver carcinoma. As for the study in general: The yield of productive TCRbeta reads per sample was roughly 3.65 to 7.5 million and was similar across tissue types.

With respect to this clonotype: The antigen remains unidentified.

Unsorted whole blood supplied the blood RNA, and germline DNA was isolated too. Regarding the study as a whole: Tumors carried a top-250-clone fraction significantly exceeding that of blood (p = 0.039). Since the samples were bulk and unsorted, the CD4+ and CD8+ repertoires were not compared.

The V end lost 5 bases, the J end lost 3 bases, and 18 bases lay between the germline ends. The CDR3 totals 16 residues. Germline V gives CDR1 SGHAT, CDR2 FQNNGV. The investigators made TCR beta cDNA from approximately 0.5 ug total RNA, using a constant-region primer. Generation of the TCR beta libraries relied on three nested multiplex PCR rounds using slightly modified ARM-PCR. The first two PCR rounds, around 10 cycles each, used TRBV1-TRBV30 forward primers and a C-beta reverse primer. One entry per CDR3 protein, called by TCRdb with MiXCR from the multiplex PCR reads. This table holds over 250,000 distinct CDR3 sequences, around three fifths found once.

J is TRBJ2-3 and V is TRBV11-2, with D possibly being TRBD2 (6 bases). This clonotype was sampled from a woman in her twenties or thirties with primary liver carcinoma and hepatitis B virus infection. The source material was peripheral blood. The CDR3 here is CASSPGDMRGTDTQYF. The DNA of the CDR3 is TGTGCCAGCAGCCCCGGAGATATGCGGGGAACAGATACGCAGTATTTT.